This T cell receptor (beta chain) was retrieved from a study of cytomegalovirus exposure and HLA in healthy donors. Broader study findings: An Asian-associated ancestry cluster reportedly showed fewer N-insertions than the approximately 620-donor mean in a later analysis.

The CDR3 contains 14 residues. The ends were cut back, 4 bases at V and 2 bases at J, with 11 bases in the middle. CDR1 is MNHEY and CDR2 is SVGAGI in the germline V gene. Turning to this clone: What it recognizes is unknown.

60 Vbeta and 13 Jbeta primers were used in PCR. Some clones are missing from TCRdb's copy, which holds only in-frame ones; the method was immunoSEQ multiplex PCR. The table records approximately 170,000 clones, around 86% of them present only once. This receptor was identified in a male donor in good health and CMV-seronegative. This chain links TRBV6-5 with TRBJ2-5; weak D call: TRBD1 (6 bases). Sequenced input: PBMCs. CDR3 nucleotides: TGTGCCAGCAGTTTGCAGGGGTTACAAGAGACCCAGTACTTC. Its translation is CASSLQGLQETQYF.